These T cell receptor beta chains were read from a single sample in a study. TCRdb recomputed calls from the RT-PCR reads with MiXCR, one row per CDR3 protein. The sample carries hundreds of thousands of distinct CDR3 sequences, 13% to 15% recorded once. The sequenced material came from memory CD4+ T cells from blood. All receptors come from a female donor in good health, serving as a healthy control. CDR3s include the opening cysteine and the closing phenylalanine or tryptophan. D genes are given only for firm matches. Not every row has a clone size; where given, it reads once, few, many or a size class.

d_call	v_call	j_call	clone_size	cdr3_aa	cdr3_nt
.	TRBV6-5	TRBJ2-1	once	CASSYLSPQEGFLDEQFF	TGTGCCAGCAGTTACTTGAGCCCCCAGGAGGGTTTCTTGGATGAGCAGTTCTTC
TRBD1	TRBV5-1	TRBJ1-2	.	CASSETGTGGLGYTF	TGCGCCAGCAGCGAAACCGGGACAGGGGGTTTAGGCTACACCTTC
TRBD2	TRBV20-1	TRBJ2-2	few	CSAYFGTRNTGELFF	TGCAGTGCTTACTTCGGGACTAGAAACACCGGGGAGCTGTTTTTT
TRBD1	TRBV4-3	TRBJ2-3	few	CASSLGTGEDTQYF	TGCGCCAGCAGCCTTGGGACAGGGGAGGATACGCAGTATTTT
TRBD1	TRBV6-1	TRBJ2-7	few	CASSEVDAGQGSVLVYEQYF	TGTGCCAGCAGTGAAGTTGACGCGGGACAGGGGTCCGTCTTGGTCTACGAGCAGTACTTC
TRBD1	TRBV12-3/TRBV12-4	TRBJ1-1	few	CASSDRLDRLAEAFF	TGTGCCAGCTCCGATCGATTGGACAGGCTCGCTGAAGCTTTCTTT
.	TRBV28	TRBJ2-5	.	CASSLMGGVGEETQYF	TGTGCCAGCAGTTTAATGGGCGGGGTCGGAGAAGAGACCCAGTACTTC
TRBD2	TRBV20-1	TRBJ2-3	many	CSASTSGGADTQYF	TGCAGTGCTTCGACTAGCGGGGGGGCAGATACGCAGTATTTT
.	TRBV6-1	TRBJ1-5	few	CASSKQLEGNQPQHF	TGTGCCAGCAGCAAACAGCTGGAGGGCAATCAGCCCCAGCATTTT
TRBD2	TRBV6-2/TRBV6-3	TRBJ2-7	.	CASRKGEGYEQCF	TGTGCCAGCAGGAAAGGGGAGGGCTACGAGCAGTGCTTC
.	TRBV12-3/TRBV12-4	TRBJ2-7	few	CASSFGLPSYEQYF	TGTGCCAGCAGCTTTGGACTACCCTCCTACGAGCAGTACTTC
TRBD2	TRBV9	TRBJ2-2	few	CASSVAGGPGTGELFF	TGTGCCAGCAGCGTAGCGGGAGGGCCGGGCACCGGGGAGCTGTTTTTT
TRBD2	TRBV20-1	TRBJ2-1	.	CSAVDPREAVDEQFF	TGCAGTGCTGTGGACCCCCGGGAGGCCGTAGATGAGCAGTTCTTC
.	TRBV20-1	TRBJ2-6	.	CSARDLLGTGRGSGANVLTF	TGCAGTGCTAGAGATCTTCTAGGAACAGGGAGGGGGTCTGGGGCCAACGTCCTGACTTTC
.	TRBV20-1	TRBJ1-1	few	CSARDETKFTTEAFF	TGCAGTGCTAGAGATGAAACGAAGTTCACCACTGAAGCTTTCTTT
.	TRBV30	TRBJ2-7	few	CAWSVGQGSPDWAGKYF	.
.	TRBV7-2	TRBJ2-3	many	CASSRTVDTQYF	TGTGCCAGCAGCCGGACGGTCGATACGCAGTATTTT
.	TRBV28	TRBJ1-5	few	CASTIRGQPQHF	TGTGCCAGCACAATACGGGGTCAGCCCCAGCATTTT
TRBD1	TRBV20-1	TRBJ1-1	.	CSATGDGDTEAFF	TGCAGTGCCACAGGGGACGGAGACACTGAAGCTTTCTTT
.	TRBV7-2	TRBJ2-3	.	CTSTNTDTQYF	TGTACCAGCACAAACACAGATACGCAGTATTTT
.	TRBV5-1	TRBJ2-6	.	CASSLGTHSGANVLTF	TGCGCCAGCAGCCTAGGCACTCACTCTGGGGCCAACGTCCTGACTTTC
.	TRBV6-6	TRBJ2-1	few	CASSYIRGYGEQFF	TGTGCCAGCAGTTACATCCGGGGGTACGGTGAGCAGTTCTTC
.	TRBV6-2/TRBV6-3	TRBJ1-1	many	CASSSLPRRLNTEAFF	TGTGCCAGCAGTTCTCTTCCCCGACGGCTGAACACTGAAGCTTTCTTT
.	TRBV9	TRBJ1-4	many	CASSVSHSTNEKLFF	TGTGCCAGCAGCGTGAGCCACTCAACTAATGAAAAACTGTTTTTT
TRBD1	TRBV27	TRBJ1-2	.	CATYALSQGAFTGYTF	TGTGCCACCTACGCCCTATCACAGGGGGCGTTCACTGGCTACACCTTC
TRBD1	TRBV29-1	TRBJ1-1	.	CSADRGIGTEAFF	TGCAGCGCCGACAGGGGGATTGGAACTGAAGCTTTCTTT
.	TRBV5-1	TRBJ2-2	.	CASSNSDTGELFF	TGCGCCAGCAGCAACTCAGATACCGGGGAGCTGTTTTTT
.	TRBV7-3	TRBJ2-3	few	CASSLSIGGADTQYF	TGTGCCAGCAGCTTATCCATTGGGGGAGCAGATACGCAGTATTTT
.	TRBV6-6	TRBJ2-7	.	CASSYSEEEQYF	TGTGCCAGCAGTTACTCGGAGGAAGAGCAGTACTTC
.	TRBV7-2	TRBJ1-5	.	CASSAYWDGRNQPQHF	TGTGCCAGCAGCGCGTACTGGGACGGTCGAAATCAGCCCCAGCATTTT
.	TRBV12-5	TRBJ2-2	.	CASDSRKRTGELFF	TGTGCTAGCGACTCGAGGAAACGAACCGGGGAGCTGTTTTTT
TRBD1	TRBV20-1	TRBJ1-5	.	CSARRTGGSNQPQHF	TGCAGTGCTAGACGGACAGGGGGTTCCAATCAGCCCCAGCATTTT
.	TRBV7-6	TRBJ2-7	.	CASSLATKAVQYF	TGTGCCAGCAGCTTAGCGACGAAGGCCGTCCAGTACTTC